A single sample is the source of the 20 T cell receptor beta chains below, sequenced in a study of blood T cell repertoires in COVID-19. Libraries were prepared by immunoSEQ multiplex PCR; TCRdb keeps only in-frame clonotypes and omits some of them. The sample consists of 110,000 or so clones, roughly 80% of them appearing once. The sample consisted of peripheral blood. Source of these receptors: a human donor in a cohort sampled during active COVID-19.

This clone came up a few times. The V call is TRBV7-9, the J call TRBJ2-7; 13 nucleotides align to TRBD2. The CDR3 contains 14 residues. Germline-derived CDR1 and CDR2 are SEHNR and FQNEAQ (reference sequence). V lost 5 bases to trimming and J lost 6 bases; unmatched junction nucleotides: 4. The CDR3: CASSTSGGALEQYF. The CDR3 nucleotides are TGTGCCAGCAGCACTAGCGGGGGGGCCCTCGAGCAGTACTTC.

A single count supports this clone. The V and J genes are TRBV9 and TRBJ2-7; a possible D gene is TRBD1 (5 bases). With 4 bases removed from V and 0 bases from J, the gap between germline ends came to 23 bases. The CDR3 covers 18 residues. CDR1 and CDR2 (germline): SGDLS, YYNGEE. CDR3 loop: CASSPAGLYGHYSYEQYF. CDR3 in DNA: TGTGCCAGCAGCCCCGCCGGGTTGTACGGACATTACTCCTACGAGCAGTACTTC.

The chain links TRBV5-6 to TRBJ1-4; D is possibly TRBD1 (6 bases). Trimming cost V 4 bases and J 0 bases, with 13 bases left between them. The CDR3 has 16 amino acids. Germline CDR1 and CDR2: SGHDT and YYEEEE. The CDR3 DNA reads as TGTGCCAGCAGCGAAGGGACACTTGCAACTAATGAAAAACTGTTTTTT. This gives the protein CASSEGTLATNEKLFF.

The chain recombines TRBV28 with TRBJ2-4; no clear D gene. The V gene's germline CDR1 is MDHEN and CDR2 SYDVKM. V shed 6 bases and J shed 0 bases, with 9 bases lying between them. CDR3 length: 14 residues. The CDR3 DNA reads as TGTGCCAGCAGGCCCATCGGAGCCAAAAACATTCAGTACTTC. Residues: CASRPIGAKNIQYF.

The V and J genes are TRBV5-1 and TRBJ2-7, with D tentatively TRBD1 (6 bases). Germline CDR1 and CDR2: SGHRS and YFSETQ. V was clipped by 0 bases and J by 6 bases, with 13 bases between them. CDR3 length: 14 residues. The CDR3 loop is CASSLEQGASEQYF. The DNA for the CDR3 is TGCGCCAGCAGCTTGGAACAGGGCGCCTCCGAGCAGTACTTC.

This sequence joins TRBV7-2 and TRBJ2-7, with D maybe TRBD1 (6 bases). The CDR3 is made up of 15 amino acids. Deletions cut 7 bases from V and 1 base from J, with 17 bases between. CDR1 is SGHTA, CDR2 FQGNSA, per germline. Written as DNA, the CDR3 is TGTGCCAGCAACTTGATGGGGGCGCCATCCTACGAGCAGTACTTC. Amino acids: CASNLMGAPSYEQYF.

The chain links TRBV5-8 to TRBJ1-2; TRBD1 might be the D (5 bases). Germline values: CDR1 SGHTS, CDR2 YDEGEE. V lost 4 bases and J lost 2, with 15 bases in between. CDR3 length equals 15 residues. The DNA of the CDR3 is TGTGCCAGCAGCCAGGCGGACCGACAGAACTATGGCTACACCTTC. Translated: CASSQADRQNYGYTF.

The rearrangement joins TRBV7-6 to TRBJ2-1; 11 bases map to TRBD1. The CDR3 runs to 19 residues. With 0 bases clipped from V and 7 bases from J, the junction kept 14 bases outside the gene matches. CDR1 is SGHVS, CDR2 FNYEAQ, per germline. CDR3 loop: CASSLASPGQGARQNEQFF. CDR3 sequence (DNA): TGTGCCAGCAGCTTAGCAAGTCCCGGACAGGGGGCCCGGCAAAATGAGCAGTTCTTC.

The rearrangement links TRBV6-6 to TRBJ2-7, with 7 bases that match TRBD2. CDR1 is MNHNY and CDR2 is SVGAGI in the germline V gene (reference sequence). The ends lost 11 bases at V and 5 bases at J; junction bases unmatched: 6. This CDR3 comprises 11 residues. In DNA, the CDR3 is TGTGCCGGAGGGAGGGTGGACGAGCAGTACTTC. It yields the protein CAGGRVDEQYF.

The V and J genes are TRBV6-5 and TRBJ1-5, with TRBD1 matching over 11 bases. V lost 4 bases to trimming and J lost 2 bases; unmatched junction nucleotides: 4. Germline CDR1 and CDR2: MNHEY and SVGAGI. The CDR3 sequence is 16 residues long. The CDR3 bases are TGTGCCAGCAGTTCTGGGACAGGGGGAGGCAATCAGCCCCAGCATTTT. This encodes CASSSGTGGGNQPQHF.

The J gene is TRBJ2-7, the V gene TRBV6-5; a weak D match, TRBD2 (5 bases). CDR3 length: 13 residues. The V end was cut by 2 bases, the J end by 0 bases, with 5 bases between. Looked up from germline, CDR1 is MNHEY and CDR2 is SVGAGI. The CDR3 sequence: CASSYTSSYEQYF. CDR3 DNA: TGTGCCAGCAGTTACACTAGCTCCTACGAGCAGTACTTC.

This chain joins TRBV28 and TRBJ2-7, with 8 nucleotides matching TRBD1. The CDR3 length is 14 residues. The germline V gene has CDR1 MDHEN and CDR2 SYDVKM. V trimming: 4 bases; J trimming: 4 bases; junction bases outside the gene matches: 6. CDR3 loop: CASSWARGQYEQYF. In DNA, the CDR3 is TGTGCCAGCAGTTGGGCCAGGGGGCAGTACGAGCAGTACTTC.

This clone was picked up one time. The chain couples TRBV2 to TRBJ1-4; no firm D call. The CDR3 sequence is 12 residues long. V was pared by 4 bases and J by 4 bases, with 4 bases between. Germline values: CDR1 SNHLY, CDR2 FYNNEI. DNA for the CDR3: TGTGCCAGCAGTGTTCATAATGAAAAACTGTTTTTT. Protein sequence: CASSVHNEKLFF. The entire variable domain, with the rest obtained from reference TRBV2 and TRBJ1-4, is as follows: EPEVTQTPSHQVTQMGQEVILRCVPISNHLYFYWYRQILGQKVEFLVSFYNNEISEKSEIFDDQFSVERPDGSNFTLKIRSTKLEDSAMYFCASSVHNEKLFFGSGTQLSVL.

The chain links TRBV6-5 to TRBJ1-1; D is unclear. This CDR3 has 12 amino acids. The germline V gene has CDR1 MNHEY and CDR2 SVGAGI. V gave up 7 bases and J gave up 7 bases, with 13 bases separating them. The CDR3 here is CASNFRRLEAFF. CDR3 DNA: TGTGCCAGCAACTTTAGGAGGCTTGAAGCTTTCTTT.

This clone has a handful of counts. CDR3 region: CSVERGTEQYF. The CDR3 nucleotides read TGCAGCGTTGAGCGGGGGACCGAGCAGTACTTC. J is TRBJ2-7 and V is TRBV29-1; TRBD2 matches 7 bases. Trimming took 3 bases from V and 6 from J; bases not matched to a gene: 2. In germline, CDR1 is SQVTM, CDR2 ANQGSEA. The CDR3 length is 11 residues.

The chain employs TRBV7-2 and TRBJ2-5, with 8 bases matching TRBD2. There are 16 residues in the CDR3. V lost 4 bases and J lost 0; bases outside the gene matches: 7. The V gene's germline CDR1 is SGHTA and CDR2 FQGNSA. The CDR3 sequence: CASSYGAGANQETQYF. In nucleotides, the CDR3 is TGTGCCAGCAGCTACGGAGCGGGAGCGAACCAAGAGACCCAGTACTTC.

The chain combines TRBV28 with TRBJ1-1, with TRBD1 identical over 7 bases. V gave up 2 bases and J gave up 3 bases; unmatched junction bases: 9. This CDR3 spans 16 amino acids. Per the germline V gene, CDR1 is MDHEN and CDR2 is SYDVKM. CDR3 DNA sequence: TGTGCCAGCAGTTTACCCTCCGTCCAGGGGGACACTGAAGCTTTCTTT. Encoded protein: CASSLPSVQGDTEAFF.

J is TRBJ1-5 and V is TRBV7-9; 9 nucleotides align to TRBD1. This CDR3 is 14 amino acids long. Unmatched junction bases numbered 4, after V lost 5 bases and J lost 5 bases. Germline V CDR1 and CDR2: SEHNR, FQNEAQ (reference sequence). The CDR3 region is CASSQQGAHQPQHF. In nucleotides, the CDR3 is TGTGCCAGCAGCCAACAGGGGGCTCATCAGCCCCAGCATTTT.

This clone has just one count. This chain uses TRBV3-1 (or the pseudogene TRBV3-2) with TRBJ1-1; 8 nucleotides agree with TRBD1. Germline values: CDR1 LGHDT, CDR2 YNNKEL (reference sequence). The V segment lost 2 bases and the J segment 1 base; nucleotides outside the gene matches: 3. The CDR3 sequence is 15 residues long. CDR3 in amino acids: CASSQSDRGNTEAFF. DNA of the CDR3: TGTGCCAGCAGCCAAAGTGACAGGGGGAACACTGAAGCTTTCTTT.

The chain combines TRBV10-3 with TRBJ1-3; 8 nucleotides align to TRBD1. Germline trimming cut 9 bases from V and 8 bases from J; bases unmatched to any gene: 9. CDR1 is ENHRY and CDR2 is SYGVKD in the germline V gene. The CDR3 has 13 amino acids. CDR3 DNA sequence: TGTGCCATATCGGACAGGGCCCAAGACACCATATATTTT. As protein: CAISDRAQDTIYF.